The TCR beta chain under discussion was sequenced for a study of siplizumab effects on memory and regulatory T cells. This CDR3 contains 13 residues. Germline CDR1 is MNHNY and CDR2 is SVGAGI (reference sequence). Deletions cut 8 bases from V and 1 base from J, with 11 bases between. Repertoires were generated with immunoSEQ multiplex PCR, while TCRdb's copy carries only in-frame clones and drops some. The sample has about 100,000 clones, approximately 92% seen once. The chain joins TRBV6-6 to TRBJ1-1; D might be TRBD1 (6 bases). The sample consisted of CD4+ T cells sorted from blood. The origin of this receptor is a human donor in good health. The CDR3 region has the DNA TGTGCCAGCCAACGACAGGAGAACACTGAAGCTTTCTTT. It specifies CASQRQENTEAFF.